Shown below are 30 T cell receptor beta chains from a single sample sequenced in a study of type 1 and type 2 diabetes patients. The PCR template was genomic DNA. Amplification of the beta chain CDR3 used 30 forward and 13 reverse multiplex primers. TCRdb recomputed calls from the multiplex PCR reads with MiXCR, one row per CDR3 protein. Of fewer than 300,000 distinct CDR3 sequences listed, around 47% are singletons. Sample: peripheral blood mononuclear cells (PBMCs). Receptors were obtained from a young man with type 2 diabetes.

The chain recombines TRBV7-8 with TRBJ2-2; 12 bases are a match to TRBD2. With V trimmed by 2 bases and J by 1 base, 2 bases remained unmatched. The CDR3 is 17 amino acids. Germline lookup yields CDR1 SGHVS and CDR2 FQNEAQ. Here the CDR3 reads CASSLTGLAGNTGELFF. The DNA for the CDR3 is TGTGCCAGCAGCTTAACGGGACTAGCGGGGAACACCGGGGAGCTGTTTTTT.

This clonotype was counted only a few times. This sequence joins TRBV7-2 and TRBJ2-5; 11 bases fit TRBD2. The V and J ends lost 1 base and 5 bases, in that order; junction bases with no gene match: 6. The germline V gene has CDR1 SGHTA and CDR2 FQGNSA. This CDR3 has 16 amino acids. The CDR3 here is CASSLEASGGRETQYF. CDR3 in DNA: TGTGCCAGCAGCTTAGAGGCTAGCGGGGGGAGGGAGACCCAGTACTTC. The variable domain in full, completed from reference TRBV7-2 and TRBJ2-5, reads GAGVSQSPSNKVTEKGKDVELRCDPISGHTALYWYRQSLGQGLEFLIYFQGNSAPDKSGLPSDRFSAERTGGSVSTLTIQRTQQEDSAVYLCASSLEASGGRETQYFGPGTRLLVL.

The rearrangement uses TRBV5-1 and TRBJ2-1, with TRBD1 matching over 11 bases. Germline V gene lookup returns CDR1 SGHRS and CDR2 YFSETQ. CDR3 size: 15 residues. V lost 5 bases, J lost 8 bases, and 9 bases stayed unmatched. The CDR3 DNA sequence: TGCGCCAGCAGGCCCGGGACAGGGGGATTCTATGAGCAGTTCTTC. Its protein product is CASRPGTGGFYEQFF.

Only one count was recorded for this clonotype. The CDR3 nucleotides read TGCGCCAGCAGCTTATTCGGGACAGGGGATGAGCAGTTCTTC. Its protein is CASSLFGTGDEQFF. The chain recombines TRBV5-1 with TRBJ2-1, with 10 bases that match TRBD1. From germline, CDR1 is SGHRS and CDR2 YFSETQ. Trimming removed 2 bases from V and 8 bases from J; junction bases left unmatched: 4. The CDR3 is 14 amino acids.

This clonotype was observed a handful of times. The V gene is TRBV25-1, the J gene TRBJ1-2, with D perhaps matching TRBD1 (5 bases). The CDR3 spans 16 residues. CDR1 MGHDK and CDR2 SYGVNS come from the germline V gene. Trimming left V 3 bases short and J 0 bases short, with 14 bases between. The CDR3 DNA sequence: TGTGCCAGCAGTGATGGTCTTCGGGACCCTAACTATGGCTACACCTTC. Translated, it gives CASSDGLRDPNYGYTF.

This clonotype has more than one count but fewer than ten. CDR3 sequence: CASSIDWGDSGANVLTF. The CDR3 DNA reads TGTGCCAGTAGTATAGATTGGGGGGACTCTGGGGCCAACGTCCTGACTTTC. The chain employs TRBV19 and TRBJ2-6; TRBD2 is a possible D gene (6 bases). CDR1 is LNHDA, CDR2 SQIVND, per germline (reference sequence). The V end lost 0 bases, the J end lost 0 bases, and 9 bases lay between the germline ends. This CDR3 is built from 17 residues.

DNA for the CDR3: TGTGCCAGCACCCTTGGCAATCAGCCCCAGCATTTT. This encodes CASTLGNQPQHF. The chain joins TRBV12-3 or TRBV12-4 to TRBJ1-5; D gene ambiguous. V was trimmed by 7 bases and J by 2 bases, leaving 6 bases between them. This CDR3 is built from 12 residues.

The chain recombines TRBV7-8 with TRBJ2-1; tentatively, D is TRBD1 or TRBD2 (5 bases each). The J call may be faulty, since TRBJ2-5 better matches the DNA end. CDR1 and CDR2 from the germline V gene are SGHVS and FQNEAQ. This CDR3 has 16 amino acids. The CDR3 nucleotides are TGTGCCAGCAGCTTGGTGATTGCTCAGGGCGGGGAGACCCAGTACTTC. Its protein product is CASSLVIAQGGETQYF.

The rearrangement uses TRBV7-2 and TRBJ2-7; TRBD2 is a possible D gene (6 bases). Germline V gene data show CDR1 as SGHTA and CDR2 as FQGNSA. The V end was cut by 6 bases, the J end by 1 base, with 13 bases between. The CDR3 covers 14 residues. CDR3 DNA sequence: TGTGCCAGCAGAGTAGGAGGGGATTCCTACGAGCAGTACTTC. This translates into CASRVGGDSYEQYF.

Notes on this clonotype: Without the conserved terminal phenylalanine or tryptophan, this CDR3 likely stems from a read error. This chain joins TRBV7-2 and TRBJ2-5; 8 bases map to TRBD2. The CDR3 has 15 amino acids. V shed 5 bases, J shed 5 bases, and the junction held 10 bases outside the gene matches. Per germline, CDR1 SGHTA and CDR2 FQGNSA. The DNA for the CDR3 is TGTGCCAGCAGCCCCGCGGGGGGACTCGGGGAGACCCAGTACTCC. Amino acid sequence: CASSPAGGLGETQYS.

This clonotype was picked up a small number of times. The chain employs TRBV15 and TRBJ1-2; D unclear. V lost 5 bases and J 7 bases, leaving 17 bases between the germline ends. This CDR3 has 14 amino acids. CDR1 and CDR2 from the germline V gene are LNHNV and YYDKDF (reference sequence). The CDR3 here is CATSETGRSSGYTF. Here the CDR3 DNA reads TGTGCCACCAGCGAGACGGGGAGATCTAGTGGCTACACCTTC. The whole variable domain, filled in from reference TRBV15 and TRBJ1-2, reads DAMVIQNPRYQVTQFGKPVTLSCSQTLNHNVMYWYQQKSSQAPKLLFHYYDKDFNNEADTPDNFQSRRPNTSFCFLDIRSPGLGDTAMYLCATSETGRSSGYTFGSGTRLTVV.

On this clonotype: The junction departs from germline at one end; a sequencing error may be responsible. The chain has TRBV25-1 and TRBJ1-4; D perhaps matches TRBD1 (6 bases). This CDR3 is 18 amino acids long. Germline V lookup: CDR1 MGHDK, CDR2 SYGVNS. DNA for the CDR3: TGTGCCATCAGTGAGGAGGGGGGACACGTACCCCGACTCGAAAAACTGTTTTTT. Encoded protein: CAISEEGGHVPRLEKLFF.

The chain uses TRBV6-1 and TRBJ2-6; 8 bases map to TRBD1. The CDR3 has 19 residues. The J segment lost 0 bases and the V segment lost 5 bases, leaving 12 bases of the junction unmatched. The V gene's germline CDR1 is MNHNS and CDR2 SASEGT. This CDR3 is CASSSPTGTGGSGANVLTF. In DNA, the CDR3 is TGTGCCAGCAGTTCCCCCACCGGGACAGGCGGCTCTGGGGCCAACGTCCTGACTTTC.

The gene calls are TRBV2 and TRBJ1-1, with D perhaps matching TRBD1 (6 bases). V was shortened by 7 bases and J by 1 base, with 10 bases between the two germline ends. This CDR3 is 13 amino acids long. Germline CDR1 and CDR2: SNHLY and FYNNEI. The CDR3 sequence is CASNPQGNTEAFF. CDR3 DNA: TGTGCCAGCAACCCACAGGGGAACACTGAAGCTTTCTTT. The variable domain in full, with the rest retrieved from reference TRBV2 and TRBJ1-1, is EPEVTQTPSHQVTQMGQEVILRCVPISNHLYFYWYRQILGQKVEFLVSFYNNEISEKSEIFDDQFSVERPDGSNFTLKIRSTKLEDSAMYFCASNPQGNTEAFFGQGTRLTVV.

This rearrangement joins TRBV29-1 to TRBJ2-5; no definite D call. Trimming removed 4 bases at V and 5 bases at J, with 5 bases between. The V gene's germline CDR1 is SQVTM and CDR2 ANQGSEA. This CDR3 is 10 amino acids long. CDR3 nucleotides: TGCAGCGTTGGTCTGGAGACCCAGTACTTC. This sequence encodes CSVGLETQYF.

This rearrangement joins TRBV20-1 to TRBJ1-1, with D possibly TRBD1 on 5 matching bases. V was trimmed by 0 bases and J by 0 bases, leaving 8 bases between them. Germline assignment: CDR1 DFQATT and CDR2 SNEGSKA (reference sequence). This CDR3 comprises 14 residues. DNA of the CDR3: TGCAGTGCTAGAGAGTGGGGGATGAACACTGAAGCTTTCTTT. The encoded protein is CSAREWGMNTEAFF.

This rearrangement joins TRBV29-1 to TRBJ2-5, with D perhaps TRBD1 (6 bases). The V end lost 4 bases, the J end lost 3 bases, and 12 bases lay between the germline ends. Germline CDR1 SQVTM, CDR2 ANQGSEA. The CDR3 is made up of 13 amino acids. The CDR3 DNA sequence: TGCAGCGTTGCAGGGGCTCTGAAAGAGACCCAGTACTTC. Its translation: CSVAGALKETQYF. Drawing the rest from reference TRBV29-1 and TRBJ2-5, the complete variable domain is SAVISQKPSRDICQRGTSLTIQCQVDSQVTMMFWYRQQPGQSLTLIATANQGSEATYESGFVIDKFPISRPNLTFSTLTVSNMSPEDSSIYLCSVAGALKETQYFGPGTRLLVL.

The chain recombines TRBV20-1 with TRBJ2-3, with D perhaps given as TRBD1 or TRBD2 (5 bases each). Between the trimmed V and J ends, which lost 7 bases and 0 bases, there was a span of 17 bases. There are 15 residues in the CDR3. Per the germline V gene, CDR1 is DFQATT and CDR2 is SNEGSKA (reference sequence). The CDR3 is CSVLTGRASTDTQYF. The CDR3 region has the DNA TGCAGTGTTCTAACGGGACGTGCTAGCACAGATACGCAGTATTTT.

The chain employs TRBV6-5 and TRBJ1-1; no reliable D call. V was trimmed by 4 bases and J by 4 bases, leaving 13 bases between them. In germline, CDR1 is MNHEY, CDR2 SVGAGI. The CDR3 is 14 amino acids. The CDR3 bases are TGTGCCAGCAGTTTAGACATTATGGGCACTGAAGCTTTCTTT. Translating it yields CASSLDIMGTEAFF.

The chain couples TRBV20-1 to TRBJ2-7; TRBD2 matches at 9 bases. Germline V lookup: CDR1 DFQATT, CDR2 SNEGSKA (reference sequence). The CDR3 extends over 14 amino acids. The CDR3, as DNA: TGCAGCGTTGAGGGGGCGGGAGGGCCGGTCGAGCAGTACTTC. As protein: CSVEGAGGPVEQYF.

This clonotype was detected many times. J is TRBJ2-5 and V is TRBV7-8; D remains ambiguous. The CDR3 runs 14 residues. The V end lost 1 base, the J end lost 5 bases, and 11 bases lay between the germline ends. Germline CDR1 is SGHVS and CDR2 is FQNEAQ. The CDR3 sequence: CASSLDRAGETQYF. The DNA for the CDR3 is TGTGCCAGCAGCTTAGACCGGGCTGGGGAGACCCAGTACTTC.

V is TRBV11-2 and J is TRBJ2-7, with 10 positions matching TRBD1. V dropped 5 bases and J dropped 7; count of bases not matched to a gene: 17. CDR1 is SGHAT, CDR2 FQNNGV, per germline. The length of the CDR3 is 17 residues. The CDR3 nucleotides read TGTGCCAGCAGCCCACCGCGACAGGGGGCAGGGGTAAGGGAGCAGTACTTC. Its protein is CASSPPRQGAGVREQYF.

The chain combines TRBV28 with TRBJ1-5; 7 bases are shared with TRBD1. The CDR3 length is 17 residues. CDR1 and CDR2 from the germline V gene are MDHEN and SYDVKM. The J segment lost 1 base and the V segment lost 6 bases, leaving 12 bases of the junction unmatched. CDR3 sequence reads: CASREGGAALSNQPQHF. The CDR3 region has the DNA TGTGCCAGCAGGGAAGGGGGCGCCGCATTAAGCAATCAGCCCCAGCATTTT.

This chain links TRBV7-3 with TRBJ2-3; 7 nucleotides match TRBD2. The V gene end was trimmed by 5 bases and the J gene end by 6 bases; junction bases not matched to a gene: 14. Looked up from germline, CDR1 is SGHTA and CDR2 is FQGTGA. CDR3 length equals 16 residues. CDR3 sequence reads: CASSPTGRAEWDTQYF. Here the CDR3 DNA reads TGTGCCAGCAGCCCCACGGGGAGGGCCGAATGGGATACGCAGTATTTT.

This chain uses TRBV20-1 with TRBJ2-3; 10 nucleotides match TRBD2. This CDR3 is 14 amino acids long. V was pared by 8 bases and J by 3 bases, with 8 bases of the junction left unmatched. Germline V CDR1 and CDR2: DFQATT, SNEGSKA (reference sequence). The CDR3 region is CSSSIAGGTDTQYF. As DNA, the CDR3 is TGCAGTTCGAGCATAGCGGGGGGTACAGATACGCAGTATTTT.

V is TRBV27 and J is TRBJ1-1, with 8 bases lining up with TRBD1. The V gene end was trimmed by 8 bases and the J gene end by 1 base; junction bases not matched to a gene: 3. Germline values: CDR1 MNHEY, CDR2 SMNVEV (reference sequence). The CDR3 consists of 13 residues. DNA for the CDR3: TGTGCCAGCGGACAGGGATGGAACACTGAAGCTTTCTTT. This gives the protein CASGQGWNTEAFF.

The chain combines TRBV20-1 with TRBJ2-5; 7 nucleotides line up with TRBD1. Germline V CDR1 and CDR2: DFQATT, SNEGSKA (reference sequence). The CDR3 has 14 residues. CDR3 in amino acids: CKPSGTERQETQYF. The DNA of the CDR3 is TGCAAGCCGTCCGGGACAGAACGTCAAGAGACCCAGTACTTC.

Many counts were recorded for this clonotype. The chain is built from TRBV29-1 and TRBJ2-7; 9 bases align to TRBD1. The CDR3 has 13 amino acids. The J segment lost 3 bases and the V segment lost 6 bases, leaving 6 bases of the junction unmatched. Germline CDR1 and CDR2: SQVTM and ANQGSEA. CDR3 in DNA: TGCAGCGTCCATACGACAGGGGGCTACGAGCAGTACTTC. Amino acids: CSVHTTGGYEQYF.

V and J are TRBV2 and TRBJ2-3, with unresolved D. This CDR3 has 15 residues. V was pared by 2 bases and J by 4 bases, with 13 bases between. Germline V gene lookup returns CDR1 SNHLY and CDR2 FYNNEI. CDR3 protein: CASSENPLIADTQYF. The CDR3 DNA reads TGTGCCAGCAGTGAAAACCCTCTCATCGCAGATACGCAGTATTTT.

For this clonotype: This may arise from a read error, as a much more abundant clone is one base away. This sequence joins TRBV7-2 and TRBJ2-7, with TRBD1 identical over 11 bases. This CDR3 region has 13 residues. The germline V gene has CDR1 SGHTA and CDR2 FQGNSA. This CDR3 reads CASSLGQGAERYF. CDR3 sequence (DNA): TGTGCCAGCAGCCTTGGACAGGGGGCCGAGCGGTACTTC.